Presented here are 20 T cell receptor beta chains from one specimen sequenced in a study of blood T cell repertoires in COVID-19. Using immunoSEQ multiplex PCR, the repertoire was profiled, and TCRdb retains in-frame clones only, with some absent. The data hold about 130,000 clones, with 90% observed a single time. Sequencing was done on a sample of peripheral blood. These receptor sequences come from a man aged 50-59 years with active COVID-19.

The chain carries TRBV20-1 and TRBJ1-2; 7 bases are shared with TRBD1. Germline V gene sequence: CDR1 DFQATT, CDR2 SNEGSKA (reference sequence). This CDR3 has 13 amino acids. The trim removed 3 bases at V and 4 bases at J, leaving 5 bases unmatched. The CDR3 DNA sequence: TGCAGTGCTAGTCGAGGGGGCACCTATGGCTACACCTTC. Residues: CSASRGGTYGYTF.

The CDR3 bases are TGTGCCAGCAAAATGGCATACTACGAGCAGTACTTC. Its translation is CASKMAYYEQYF. The rearrangement links TRBV2 to TRBJ2-7; no clear D. In germline, CDR1 is SNHLY, CDR2 FYNNEI. CDR3 size: 12 residues. Trimming left V 7 bases short and J 3 bases short, with 10 bases between. The full variable domain, completed using reference TRBV2 and TRBJ2-7, is EPEVTQTPSHQVTQMGQEVILRCVPISNHLYFYWYRQILGQKVEFLVSFYNNEISEKSEIFDDQFSVERPDGSNFTLKIRSTKLEDSAMYFCASKMAYYEQYFGPGTRLTVT.

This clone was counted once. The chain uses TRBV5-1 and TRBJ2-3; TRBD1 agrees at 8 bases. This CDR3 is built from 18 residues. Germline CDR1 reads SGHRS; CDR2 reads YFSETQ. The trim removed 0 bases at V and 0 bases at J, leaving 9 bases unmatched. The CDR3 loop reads CASSLGPKTGASTDTQYF. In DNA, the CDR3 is TGCGCCAGCAGCTTGGGCCCTAAGACAGGGGCTAGCACAGATACGCAGTATTTT.

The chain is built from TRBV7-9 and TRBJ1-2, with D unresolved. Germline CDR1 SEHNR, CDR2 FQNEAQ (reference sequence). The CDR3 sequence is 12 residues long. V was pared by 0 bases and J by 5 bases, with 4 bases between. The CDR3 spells CASSLAQYGYTF. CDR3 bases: TGTGCCAGCAGCTTAGCTCAGTATGGCTACACCTTC.

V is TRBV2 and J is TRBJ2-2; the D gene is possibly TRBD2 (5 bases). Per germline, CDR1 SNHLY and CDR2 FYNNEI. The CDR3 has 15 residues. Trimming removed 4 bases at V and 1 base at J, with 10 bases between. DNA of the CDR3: TGTGCCAGCAGTGTGATCGGGGTGAACACCGGGGAGCTGTTTTTT. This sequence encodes CASSVIGVNTGELFF.

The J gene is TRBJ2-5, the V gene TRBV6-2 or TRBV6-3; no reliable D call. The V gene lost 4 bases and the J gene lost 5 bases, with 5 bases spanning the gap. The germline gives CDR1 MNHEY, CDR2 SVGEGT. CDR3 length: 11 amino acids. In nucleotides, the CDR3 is TGTGCCAGCAGTTCCCATGAGACCCAGTACTTC. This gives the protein CASSSHETQYF.

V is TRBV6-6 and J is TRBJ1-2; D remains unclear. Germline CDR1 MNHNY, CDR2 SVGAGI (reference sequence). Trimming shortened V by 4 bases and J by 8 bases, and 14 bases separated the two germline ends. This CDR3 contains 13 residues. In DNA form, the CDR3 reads TGTGCCAGCAGTTTCCAGCTGGGGAGAGGCTACACCTTC. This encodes CASSFQLGRGYTF.

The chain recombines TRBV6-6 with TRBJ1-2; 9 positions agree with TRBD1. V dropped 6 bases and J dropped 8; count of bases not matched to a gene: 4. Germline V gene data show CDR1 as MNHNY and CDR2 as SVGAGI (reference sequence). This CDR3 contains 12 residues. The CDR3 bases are TGTGCCAGCAGGGGACAGGGCTACGGCTACACCTTC. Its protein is CASRGQGYGYTF.

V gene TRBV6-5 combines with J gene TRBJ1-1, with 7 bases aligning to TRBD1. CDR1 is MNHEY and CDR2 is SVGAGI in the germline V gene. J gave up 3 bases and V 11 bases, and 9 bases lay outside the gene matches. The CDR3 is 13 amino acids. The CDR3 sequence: CAGGTGDDTEAFF. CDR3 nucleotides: TGTGCCGGCGGAACAGGGGACGACACTGAAGCTTTCTTT.

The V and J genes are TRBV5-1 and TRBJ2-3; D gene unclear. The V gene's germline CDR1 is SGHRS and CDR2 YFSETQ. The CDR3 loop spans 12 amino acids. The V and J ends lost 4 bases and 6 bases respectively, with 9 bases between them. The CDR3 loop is CASSPPTDTQYF. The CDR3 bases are TGCGCCAGCAGCCCGCCTACGGATACGCAGTATTTT.

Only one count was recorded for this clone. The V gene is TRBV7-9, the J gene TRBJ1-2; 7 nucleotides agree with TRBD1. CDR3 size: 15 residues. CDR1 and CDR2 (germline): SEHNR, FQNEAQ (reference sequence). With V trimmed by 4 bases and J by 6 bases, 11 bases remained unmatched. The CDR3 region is CASSSSGGGGNGYTF. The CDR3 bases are TGTGCCAGCAGCTCTAGTGGAGGGGGCGGGAATGGCTACACCTTC.

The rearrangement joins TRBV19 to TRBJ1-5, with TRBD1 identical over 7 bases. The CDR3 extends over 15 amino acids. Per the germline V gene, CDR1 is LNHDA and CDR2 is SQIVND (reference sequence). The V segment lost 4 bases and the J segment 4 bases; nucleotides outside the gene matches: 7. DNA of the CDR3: TGTGCCAGTAGTAATTCAGCAGGGGGAAATCAGCCCCAGCATTTT. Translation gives CASSNSAGGNQPQHF.

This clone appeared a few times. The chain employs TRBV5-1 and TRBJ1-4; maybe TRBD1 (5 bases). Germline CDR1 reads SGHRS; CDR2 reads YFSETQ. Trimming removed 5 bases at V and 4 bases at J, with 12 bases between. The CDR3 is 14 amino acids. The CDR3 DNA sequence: TGCGCCAGCAGGGGAGGGGCTCGTAATGAAAAACTGTTTTTT. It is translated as CASRGGARNEKLFF.

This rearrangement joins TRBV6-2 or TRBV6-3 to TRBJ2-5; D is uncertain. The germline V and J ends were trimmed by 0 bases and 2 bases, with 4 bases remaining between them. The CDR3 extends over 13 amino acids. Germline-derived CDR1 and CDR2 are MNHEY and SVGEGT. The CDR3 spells CASSYSTQETQYF. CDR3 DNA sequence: TGTGCCAGCAGTTACTCAACTCAAGAGACCCAGTACTTC.

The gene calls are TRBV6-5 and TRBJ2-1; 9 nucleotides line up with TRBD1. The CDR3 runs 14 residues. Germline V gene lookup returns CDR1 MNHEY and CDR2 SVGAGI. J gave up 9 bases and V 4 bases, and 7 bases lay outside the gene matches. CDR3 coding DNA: TGTGCCAGCAGTTTTGACAGGGGGATTGCTGAGCAGTTCTTC. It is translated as CASSFDRGIAEQFF.

Written as DNA, the CDR3 is TGTGCCAGCAGCTTGGGACAGGTCGGCGAAAAACTGTTTTTT. Its translation: CASSLGQVGEKLFF. The rearrangement uses TRBV7-2 and TRBJ1-4, with TRBD1 identical over 8 bases. CDR3 size: 14 residues. CDR1 and CDR2 from the germline V gene are SGHTA and FQGNSA. The V segment lost 3 bases and the J segment 8 bases; nucleotides outside the gene matches: 5.

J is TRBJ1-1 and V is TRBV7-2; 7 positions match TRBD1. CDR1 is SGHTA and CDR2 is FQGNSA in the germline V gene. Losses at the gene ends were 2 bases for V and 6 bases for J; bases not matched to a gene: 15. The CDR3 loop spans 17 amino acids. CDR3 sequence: CASSLNAQLRGAPEAFF. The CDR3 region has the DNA TGTGCCAGCAGCTTAAATGCCCAACTCAGGGGGGCCCCTGAAGCTTTCTTT.

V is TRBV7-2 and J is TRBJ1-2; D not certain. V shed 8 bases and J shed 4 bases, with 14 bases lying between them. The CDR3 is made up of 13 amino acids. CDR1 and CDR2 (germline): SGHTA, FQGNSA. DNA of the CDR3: TGTGCCAGCGCGGGCGTTTCAGGCTATGGCTACACCTTC. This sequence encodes CASAGVSGYGYTF.

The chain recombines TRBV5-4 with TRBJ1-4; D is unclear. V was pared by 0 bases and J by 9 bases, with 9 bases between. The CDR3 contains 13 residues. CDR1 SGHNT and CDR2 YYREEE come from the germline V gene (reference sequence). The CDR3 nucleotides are TGTGCCAGCAGCTTGGAATGGGAGCAAAAACTGTTTTTT. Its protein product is CASSLEWEQKLFF.

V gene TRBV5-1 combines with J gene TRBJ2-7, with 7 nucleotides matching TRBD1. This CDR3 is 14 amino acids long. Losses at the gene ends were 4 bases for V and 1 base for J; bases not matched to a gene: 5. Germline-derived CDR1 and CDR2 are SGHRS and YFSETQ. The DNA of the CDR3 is TGCGCCAGCAGCCCAAGGGACAGTTCCTACGAGCAGTACTTC. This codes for CASSPRDSSYEQYF.